The 15 T cell receptor beta chains reported below all come from one sample, sequenced in a study of blood T cell repertoires in COVID-19. The table came from immunoSEQ multiplex PCR; TCRdb's copy has only in-frame clones and leaves some out. The sample gives around 100,000 clones, over 70% of which show up once; under 15% is in the top ten. Input material: peripheral blood. All receptors derive from a human donor in a cohort sampled during active or convalescent COVID-19.

J is TRBJ1-2 and V is TRBV19, with a possible D match to TRBD1 (6 bases). In germline, CDR1 is LNHDA, CDR2 SQIVND (reference sequence). Trimming removed 5 bases from V and 2 bases from J, with 21 bases in between. The CDR3 consists of 17 residues. CDR3 DNA: TGTGCCAGTAGTCCCTTCCTCCAGGGGACCCTGAACTATGGCTACACCTTC. It is translated as CASSPFLQGTLNYGYTF. The full variable domain, in which reference TRBV19 and TRBJ1-2 provide the parts outside the CDR3, is DGGITQSPKYLFRKEGQNVTLSCEQNLNHDAMYWYRQDPGQGLRLIYYSQIVNDFQKGDIAEGYSVSREKKESFPLTVTSAQKNPTAFYLCASSPFLQGTLNYGYTFGSGTRLTVV.

CDR3 sequence reads: CASSYDTWGDEQYF. The DNA of the CDR3 is TGTGCCAGCAGTTACGACACCTGGGGAGACGAGCAGTACTTC. The chain combines TRBV6-5 with TRBJ2-7, with D maybe TRBD2 (5 bases). Germline CDR1 reads MNHEY; CDR2 reads SVGAGI. CDR3 length: 14 amino acids. Trimming stripped 2 bases from V and 5 bases from J, with 13 bases between.

This chain uses TRBV5-5 with TRBJ2-5; TRBD2 matches at 8 bases. Germline trimming cut 2 bases from V and 2 bases from J; bases unmatched to any gene: 2. CDR1 and CDR2 (germline): SGHKS, YYEKEE (reference sequence). This CDR3 has 14 residues. The CDR3 DNA reads as TGTGCCAGCAGCTTAGGGACTAGACAAGAGACCCAGTACTTC. This translates into CASSLGTRQETQYF. Full variable domain (rest looked up from reference TRBV5-5 and TRBJ2-5): DAGVTQSPTHLIKTRGQQVTLRCSPISGHKSVSWYQQVLGQGPQFIFQYYEKEERGRGNFPDRFSARQFPNYSSELNVNALLLGDSALYLCASSLGTRQETQYFGPGTRLLVL.

This clone was seen only once. This chain joins TRBV11-3 and TRBJ2-1; the D gene is possibly TRBD1 (6 bases). In germline, CDR1 is SGHNT, CDR2 YENEEA. V was pared by 5 bases and J by 2 bases, with 13 bases between. The CDR3 is 15 residues long. CDR3 in DNA: TGTGCCAGCAGCCTACAGGGTACAGCCTACAATGAGCAGTTCTTC. Protein sequence: CASSLQGTAYNEQFF.

The V call is TRBV5-6, the J call TRBJ1-2, with no clear D. The CDR3 totals 13 residues. CDR1 and CDR2 (germline): SGHDT, YYEEEE. V lost 1 base to trimming and J lost 2 bases, with 6 bases between them. The CDR3 protein is CASSLRGNYGYTF. In DNA form, the CDR3 reads TGTGCCAGCAGCTTGCGAGGGAACTATGGCTACACCTTC.

The V gene is TRBV24-1, the J gene TRBJ2-3, with D uncertain. Germline assignment: CDR1 KGHDR and CDR2 SFDVKD. V was pared by 3 bases and J by 3 bases, with 3 bases between. CDR3 length: 12 residues. Here the CDR3 DNA reads TGTGCCACCAGTGATCCGACAGATACGCAGTATTTT. Translating gives CATSDPTDTQYF.

The rearrangement joins TRBV7-9 to TRBJ1-4, with D unresolved. Trimming removed 5 bases from V and 4 bases from J, with 11 bases in between. CDR1 and CDR2 from the germline V gene are SEHNR and FQNEAQ (reference sequence). The length of the CDR3 is 14 residues. The CDR3 nucleotides are TGTGCCAGCAGCGTGGGAGGGCTTAATGAAAAACTGTTTTTT. This sequence encodes CASSVGGLNEKLFF.

This chain connects TRBV15 to TRBJ2-6; TRBD1 matches at 8 bases. Unmatched junction bases numbered 14, after V lost 0 bases and J lost 10 bases. The germline V gene has CDR1 LNHNV and CDR2 YYDKDF (reference sequence). This CDR3 spans 18 amino acids. CDR3 amino acids: CATSRDLSGTGASNVLTF. The CDR3 nucleotides are TGTGCCACCAGCAGAGATCTCTCCGGGACAGGTGCATCGAACGTCCTGACTTTC.

The rearrangement joins TRBV24-1 to TRBJ1-5; 7 bases map to TRBD1. Trimming cost V 2 bases and J 0 bases; bases outside gene matches: 0. The CDR3 extends over 15 amino acids. Germline lookup yields CDR1 KGHDR and CDR2 SFDVKD. CDR3 region: CATSDSGGSNQPQHF. The CDR3 bases are TGTGCCACCAGTGATTCAGGGGGTAGCAATCAGCCCCAGCATTTT.

This clone was detected only once. This chain connects TRBV12-5 to TRBJ1-2; D perhaps matches TRBD1 (6 bases). The CDR3 runs 14 residues. Trimming stripped 1 base from V and 3 bases from J, with 9 bases between. Germline-derived CDR1 and CDR2 are LGHNT and FRNRAP. The CDR3 loop reads CASGLATGHYGYTF. The CDR3 DNA reads as TGTGCTAGTGGTTTGGCTACAGGGCACTATGGCTACACCTTC.

The CDR3 DNA is TGCGCCAGCAGCCCGAAAAAGACGGGACTAGCGGGTATAAACTCCTACGAGCAGTACTTC. It encodes CASSPKKTGLAGINSYEQYF. The rearrangement links TRBV4-3 to TRBJ2-7, with TRBD2 matching 12 bases. The V gene end was trimmed by 4 bases and the J gene end by 0 bases; junction bases not matched to a gene: 16. Germline V gene sequence: CDR1 LGHNA, CDR2 YSLEER. This CDR3 comprises 20 residues.

V gene TRBV5-1 combines with J gene TRBJ2-2, with 7 bases fitting TRBD1. Per germline, CDR1 SGHRS and CDR2 YFSETQ. CDR3 length equals 15 residues. V shed 4 bases and J 4 bases; nucleotides not matched to a gene: 7. The CDR3 DNA reads TGCGCCAGCAGCCGCGACGACAGGGTCACCGGGGAGCTGTTTTTT. The encoded protein is CASSRDDRVTGELFF.

The chain is built from TRBV9 and TRBJ1-3; TRBD1 aligns across 8 bases. With V trimmed by 0 bases and J by 3 bases, 8 bases remained unmatched. The CDR3 has 17 amino acids. Germline V gene lookup returns CDR1 SGDLS and CDR2 YYNGEE. The CDR3 protein is CASSVAPRGLSGNTIYF. In DNA form, the CDR3 reads TGTGCCAGCAGCGTAGCACCCAGGGGGCTTAGTGGAAACACCATATATTTT. Together with reference TRBV9 and TRBJ1-3, the CDR3 gives the full variable domain: DSGVTQTPKHLITATGQRVTLRCSPRSGDLSVYWYQQSLDQGLQFLIQYYNGEERAKGNILERFSAQQFPDLHSELNLSSLELGDSALYFCASSVAPRGLSGNTIYFGEGSWLTVV.

The chain is built from TRBV7-9 and TRBJ1-1; perhaps TRBD1 as D (5 bases). V was cut by 1 base and J by 1 base, with 19 bases left in between. The length of the CDR3 is 18 residues. Germline V gene sequence: CDR1 SEHNR, CDR2 FQNEAQ (reference sequence). CDR3 bases: TGTGCCAGCAGCTTAGAGGGGTCTGTAAGGGGTAGGAACACTGAAGCTTTCTTT. Amino acids: CASSLEGSVRGRNTEAFF.

This chain links TRBV7-9 with TRBJ1-3; a weak D match, TRBD1 (5 bases). The length of the CDR3 is 15 residues. Germline CDR1 is SEHNR and CDR2 is FQNEAQ (reference sequence). V was clipped by 0 bases and J by 4 bases, with 10 bases between them. This CDR3 is CASSLAGGLGNTIYF. DNA for the CDR3: TGTGCCAGCAGCTTAGCCGGGGGTCTAGGAAACACCATATATTTT.